The 18 T cell receptor beta chains in this list originate from one sample, sequenced in a study of shared clonotypes between healthy human individuals. Sequencing was performed with immunoSEQ multiplex PCR; in TCRdb, only in-frame clones are kept and a portion is missing. Of approximately 980,000 clones detected, approximately 80% appear once; the ten largest clones hold about 1.5%. Sequenced sample: memory CD4+ T cells sorted from blood. Subset defined: CD45RA-negative fraction. The receptors stem from a man aged 18 to 29 in good health.

The rearrangement uses TRBV7-3 and TRBJ2-3; 8 bases align to TRBD2. Germline V gene data show CDR1 as SGHTA and CDR2 as FQGTGA. With 8 bases clipped from V and 1 base from J, the junction kept 2 bases outside the gene matches. The CDR3 runs 13 residues. The CDR3 region has the DNA TGTGCCAGCCGTAGCGGGGGCACAGATACGCAGTATTTT. Its translation: CASRSGGTDTQYF.

The gene calls are TRBV5-5 and TRBJ2-7, with 12 positions matching TRBD1. The CDR3 covers 15 residues. Germline V lookup: CDR1 SGHKS, CDR2 YYEKEE (reference sequence). Losses at the gene ends were 4 bases for V and 5 bases for J; bases not matched to a gene: 7. The CDR3 DNA reads as TGTGCCAGCAGCCCTCCGGGACAGGGGGCACACGAGCAGTACTTC. Its translation is CASSPPGQGAHEQYF.

J is TRBJ2-2 and V is TRBV30; the D gene is possibly TRBD1 (5 bases). Trimming pared 3 bases from V and 2 bases from J, leaving 22 bases between. From germline, CDR1 is GTSNPN and CDR2 SVGIG (reference sequence). This CDR3 has 18 amino acids. The CDR3 reads CAWRPSRWQGRNTGELFF. Here the CDR3 DNA reads TGTGCCTGGAGGCCGAGTCGCTGGCAGGGCCGTAACACCGGGGAGCTGTTTTTT.

CDR3 nucleotides: TGTGCCTGGAGTGTAACGGGACAGGGAAGCAATCAGCCCCAGCATTTT. It yields the protein CAWSVTGQGSNQPQHF. The chain is built from TRBV30 and TRBJ1-5, with 9 bases aligning to TRBD1. The CDR3 extends over 16 amino acids. Per germline, CDR1 GTSNPN and CDR2 SVGIG (reference sequence). V lost 0 bases, J lost 1 base, and 4 bases stayed unmatched.

On this clone itself: It may be a read error: a sequence one base away is much more abundant. The CDR3 DNA reads TGTGCCACCAGCAGAGGACGGGATAGCAATCAGCCCCAGCATTTT. This sequence encodes CATSRGRDSNQPQHF. The gene calls are TRBV15 and TRBJ1-5; D remains ambiguous. Germline V gene sequence: CDR1 LNHNV, CDR2 YYDKDF (reference sequence). The CDR3 contains 15 residues. Trimming took off 1 base at V and 0 bases at J, with 7 bases between the two ends.

The table lists this clone with a few counts. Different DNA sequences within this sample yield the same CDR3. The chain recombines TRBV27 with TRBJ1-6; a weak D match, TRBD1 (5 bases). Germline V gene sequence: CDR1 MNHEY, CDR2 SMNVEV (reference sequence). The V end was cut by 2 bases, the J end by 7 bases, with 6 bases between. The CDR3 totals 13 residues. The CDR3 DNA is TGTGCCAGCAGTTTAGAGGGGAATTCACCCCTCCACTTT. Translation: CASSLEGNSPLHF.

The chain recombines TRBV28 with TRBJ2-5; D is ambiguous. The CDR3 has 12 residues. V lost 6 bases and J 5 bases, leaving 10 bases between the germline ends. The V gene's germline CDR1 is MDHEN and CDR2 SYDVKM. The CDR3 DNA follows: TGTGCCAGCAGACGACCTGGGGAGACCCAGTACTTC. Residues: CASRRPGETQYF.

V and J are TRBV27 and TRBJ1-4, with D maybe TRBD1 (5 bases). Germline V gene lookup returns CDR1 MNHEY and CDR2 SMNVEV (reference sequence). Trimming stripped 2 bases from V and 6 bases from J, with 13 bases between. The CDR3 length is 15 residues. CDR3 DNA: TGTGCCAGCAGTTTAGGCAGGGCTGGGTATGAAAAACTGTTTTTT. Protein product: CASSLGRAGYEKLFF. Filled out from reference TRBV27 and TRBJ1-4, the complete variable domain reads EAQVTQNPRYLITVTGKKLTVTCSQNMNHEYMSWYRQDPGLGLRQIYYSMNVEVTDKGDVPEGYKVSRKEKRNFPLILESPSPNQTSLYFCASSLGRAGYEKLFFGSGTQLSVL.

The chain combines TRBV5-1 with TRBJ1-3; TRBD1 is a possible D gene (5 bases). Per the germline V gene, CDR1 is SGHRS and CDR2 is YFSETQ. Trimming pared 0 bases from V and 6 bases from J, leaving 19 bases between. CDR3 length: 17 amino acids. The chain's CDR3 is CASSLAIYTGTSNTIYF. DNA for the CDR3: TGCGCCAGCAGCTTGGCGATATATACCGGGACGTCAAACACCATATATTTT.

This sequence joins TRBV5-1 and TRBJ1-4; TRBD1 agrees at 7 bases. Germline V gives CDR1 SGHRS, CDR2 YFSETQ. V lost 0 bases, J lost 7 bases, and 6 bases stayed unmatched. The CDR3 loop spans 15 amino acids. This CDR3 is CASSLGNRGGEKLFF. The CDR3 DNA reads as TGCGCCAGCAGCTTGGGGAACAGGGGAGGTGAAAAACTGTTTTTT.

The V gene is TRBV7-9, the J gene TRBJ1-2; D unclear. Trimming pared 2 bases from V and 4 bases from J, leaving 8 bases between. CDR3 length: 13 amino acids. The germline V gene has CDR1 SEHNR and CDR2 FQNEAQ (reference sequence). The CDR3 DNA is TGTGCCAGCAGCTTACAACAGTCCTATGGCTACACCTTC. This translates into CASSLQQSYGYTF.

In DNA form, the CDR3 reads TGTGCCATCTGGGGGGGCAGTAGCAATCAGCCCCAGCATTTT. Its protein is CAIWGGSSNQPQHF. The chain carries TRBV10-3 and TRBJ1-5; D possibly corresponds to TRBD1 (6 bases). The CDR3 extends over 14 amino acids. V shed 8 bases and J shed 0 bases, with 11 bases lying between them. Per germline, CDR1 ENHRY and CDR2 SYGVKD.

The J gene is TRBJ2-1, the V gene TRBV5-4, with D unresolved. CDR1 SGHNT and CDR2 YYREEE come from the germline V gene (reference sequence). The V gene lost 1 base and the J gene lost 6 bases, with 11 bases spanning the gap. The CDR3 consists of 14 residues. The CDR3 DNA reads TGTGCCAGCAGCTTGCGGGCGGTGGTCAATGAGCAGTTCTTC. Its translation is CASSLRAVVNEQFF.

This clone was counted only a few times. The J gene is TRBJ1-1, the V gene TRBV30; D uncertain. Germline values: CDR1 GTSNPN, CDR2 SVGIG (reference sequence). V was trimmed by 5 bases and J by 8 bases, leaving 12 bases between them. This CDR3 has 11 residues. CDR3 sequence (DNA): TGTGCCTGGTCCTTTCGTGACGAAGCTTTCTTT. The encoded protein is CAWSFRDEAFF.

The chain has TRBV4-2 and TRBJ2-7; tentatively, D is TRBD1 or TRBD2 (6 bases each). The CDR3 is made up of 14 amino acids. V gave up 3 bases and J gave up 7 bases, with 16 bases separating them. CDR1 is LGHNA, CDR2 YNFKEQ, per germline. CDR3 nucleotides: TGTGCCAGCAGCCACGGGACACCGGAGGGTGAGCAGTACTTC. Its translation is CASSHGTPEGEQYF.

Here the CDR3 DNA reads TGTGCCAGCAGCCGGACAGGGCCCGATCAGCCCCAGCATTTT. Translation gives CASSRTGPDQPQHF. This chain connects TRBV7-2 to TRBJ1-5; 8 bases agree with TRBD1. CDR3 length: 14 residues. Germline V gene lookup returns CDR1 SGHTA and CDR2 FQGNSA. V lost 5 bases and J lost 5; bases outside the gene matches: 5.

J is TRBJ2-7 and V is TRBV5-6; 9 nucleotides agree with TRBD2. The CDR3 loop spans 15 amino acids. J lost 0 bases, V lost 2 bases, and 3 bases had no gene match. The germline gives CDR1 SGHDT, CDR2 YYEEEE. CDR3 sequence (DNA): TGTGCCAGCAGCTTATCAGCGGGGGGCTCCTACGAGCAGTACTTC. This codes for CASSLSAGGSYEQYF.

This clone was found many times. This chain connects TRBV7-9 to TRBJ1-6; no clear D gene. CDR1 and CDR2 (germline): SEHNR, FQNEAQ (reference sequence). V was shortened by 7 bases and J by 8 bases, with 12 bases between the two germline ends. This CDR3 has 13 amino acids. The CDR3 region has the DNA TGTGCCAGCACCCCCTATTACGATTCACCCCTCCACTTT. It yields the protein CASTPYYDSPLHF.